These 20 T cell receptor beta chains originate from one sample sequenced in a study of blood T cell repertoires in COVID-19. Method: immunoSEQ multiplex PCR; TCRdb's copy keeps in-frame clones and lacks some. The table records approximately 140,000 clones, 60% to 85% of them present only once. Source material: peripheral blood. Receptors originate from a middle-aged man with acute or convalescent COVID-19.

This chain uses TRBV7-2 with TRBJ2-1, with TRBD2 matching over 8 bases. V gave up 1 base and J gave up 5 bases; unmatched junction bases: 7. CDR3 size: 16 residues. Per germline, CDR1 SGHTA and CDR2 FQGNSA. The CDR3 is CASSLVPAGGNNEQFF. The CDR3 nucleotides read TGTGCCAGCAGCTTAGTGCCCGCGGGGGGAAACAATGAGCAGTTCTTC.

The rearrangement joins TRBV27 to TRBJ1-6; D may be TRBD1 (5 bases). V was shortened by 3 bases and J by 10 bases, with 13 bases between the two germline ends. Germline values: CDR1 MNHEY, CDR2 SMNVEV (reference sequence). This CDR3 spans 14 amino acids. The CDR3 DNA reads TGTGCCAGCAGTTTTCGGCAGGGCCACTCACCCCTCCACTTT. Amino acid sequence: CASSFRQGHSPLHF.

Here the CDR3 reads CASSLDAGSVYEQYV. The CDR3 DNA reads TGTGCCAGCAGCTTAGACGCCGGGTCGGTCTACGAGCAGTACGTC. This chain links TRBV7-2 with TRBJ2-7, with D unclear. The ends were cut back, 1 base at V and 3 bases at J, with 13 bases in the middle. CDR3 length: 15 amino acids. The germline V gene encodes CDR1 SGHTA and CDR2 FQGNSA.

V is TRBV4-1 and J is TRBJ1-2, with 7 bases aligning to TRBD1. In germline, CDR1 is MGHRA, CDR2 YSYEKL. The junction had 11 bases not matched to a gene; V was cut back by 4 bases and J by 6 bases. This CDR3 is built from 15 residues. The CDR3 DNA is TGCGCCAGCAGCCGATATGAGACAGGGTCTGATGGCTACACCTTC. Amino acids: CASSRYETGSDGYTF.

This chain uses TRBV6-5 with TRBJ2-7; 9 nucleotides agree with TRBD1. Germline CDR1 MNHEY, CDR2 SVGAGI. V dropped 10 bases and J dropped 3; count of bases not matched to a gene: 7. The CDR3 has 13 amino acids. CDR3 sequence (DNA): TGTGCCACCAAAGCGGGACAGGGCTACGAGCAGTACTTC. Translated: CATKAGQGYEQYF.

V is TRBV5-5 and J is TRBJ1-6, with 9 bases aligning to TRBD1. The V and J ends lost 5 bases and 10 bases, in that order; junction bases with no gene match: 16. The V gene's germline CDR1 is SGHKS and CDR2 YYEKEE (reference sequence). The CDR3 has 17 amino acids. Here the CDR3 reads CASSPETAGQGRSPLHF. CDR3 nucleotides: TGTGCCAGCAGTCCCGAAACAGCGGGACAGGGTCGCTCACCCCTCCACTTT.

The J gene is TRBJ2-3, the V gene TRBV5-6, with TRBD1 as a possible D gene (6 bases). The CDR3 consists of 15 residues. CDR1 and CDR2 (germline): SGHDT, YYEEEE. The V gene lost 3 bases and the J gene lost 4 bases, with 15 bases spanning the gap. This CDR3 reads CASSSLRGYADTQYF. The CDR3 nucleotides are TGTGCCAGCAGCTCTCTCAGGGGATATGCAGATACGCAGTATTTT.

On this clone itself: This specimen includes other DNA sequences encoding the same CDR3. The chain employs TRBV4-1 and TRBJ1-6, with TRBD1 as a possible D gene (6 bases). CDR1 is MGHRA and CDR2 is YSYEKL in the germline V gene. V lost 0 bases and J 13 bases, leaving 10 bases between the germline ends. This CDR3 region has 13 residues. CDR3 sequence: CASSQDQGSPLHF. The CDR3 nucleotides are TGCGCCAGCAGCCAAGATCAGGGGTCCCCCCTCCACTTT.

CDR3 DNA: TGTGCCAGCTCACCAGGGGGGGCACGTGAAAAACTGTTTTTT. Its translation is CASSPGGAREKLFF. The chain combines TRBV18 with TRBJ1-4, with a possible D match to TRBD1 (6 bases). CDR3 length: 14 amino acids. The germline CDR1 and CDR2 sequences are KGHSH and LQKENI. Deletions cut 2 bases from V and 7 bases from J, with 11 bases between. Based on the CDR3 plus reference TRBV18 and TRBJ1-4, the full variable domain is NAGVMQNPRHLVRRRGQEARLRCSPMKGHSHVYWYRQLPEEGLKFMVYLQKENIIDESGMPKERFSAEFPKEGPSILRIQQVVRGDSAAYFCASSPGGAREKLFFGSGTQLSVL.

The chain couples TRBV5-8 to TRBJ1-5; possibly TRBD1 for D (6 bases). The length of the CDR3 is 13 residues. V was pared by 7 bases and J by 3 bases, with 11 bases between. Germline values: CDR1 SGHTS, CDR2 YDEGEE. This CDR3 is CASQRQANQPQHF. The CDR3 DNA follows: TGTGCCAGCCAGAGACAGGCCAATCAGCCCCAGCATTTT.

The V gene is TRBV7-9, the J gene TRBJ1-2, with D possibly matching TRBD1 (6 bases). The CDR3 totals 14 residues. Germline V gene data show CDR1 as SEHNR and CDR2 as FQNEAQ (reference sequence). The V and J ends lost 5 bases and 3 bases respectively, with 13 bases between them. CDR3 residues: CASSPDRFDYGYTF. CDR3 DNA: TGTGCCAGCAGCCCCGACAGGTTCGACTATGGCTACACCTTC.

This chain joins TRBV18 and TRBJ1-1, with D possibly being TRBD1 (6 bases). The CDR3 length is 12 residues. V was pared by 5 bases and J by 6 bases, with 10 bases between. The germline V gene has CDR1 KGHSH and CDR2 LQKENI. The chain's CDR3 is CASSGQWPEAFF. In nucleotides, the CDR3 is TGTGCCAGCTCAGGACAGTGGCCTGAAGCTTTCTTT.

V usage is TRBV9 and J usage is TRBJ2-1; 9 positions agree with TRBD2. V dropped 4 bases and J dropped 5; count of bases not matched to a gene: 10. The CDR3 has 16 residues. Germline CDR1 SGDLS, CDR2 YYNGEE. In DNA, the CDR3 is TGTGCCAGCAGCCCCCGTCAAGCGGGGGGTAACAATGAGCAGTTCTTC. Translating it yields CASSPRQAGGNNEQFF.

Of note for this clone: The same CDR3 also results from other DNA sequences found in this sample. The rearrangement uses TRBV19 and TRBJ2-3; 11 bases are a match to TRBD2. The germline CDR1 and CDR2 sequences are LNHDA and SQIVND (reference sequence). V shed 5 bases and J 0 bases; nucleotides not matched to a gene: 4. The length of the CDR3 is 16 residues. The CDR3 spells CASSDPSGGSTDTQYF. Here the CDR3 DNA reads TGTGCCAGTAGTGACCCTAGCGGGGGGAGCACAGATACGCAGTATTTT.

The rearrangement uses TRBV21-1 and TRBJ2-1; no DNA check was done on the table's D call, TRBD2. TRBV21-1 is a pseudogene. CDR3 size: 12 residues. Here the CDR3 reads CAKGGDYNEQFF. CDR3 DNA: TGTGCCAAAGGAGGAGACTACAATGAGCAGTTCTTC.

The chain combines TRBV24-1 with TRBJ1-6, with TRBD1 identical over 9 bases. The CDR3 consists of 16 residues. The germline V gene has CDR1 KGHDR and CDR2 SFDVKD. The J segment lost 4 bases and the V segment lost 1 base, leaving 1 base of the junction unmatched. DNA of the CDR3: TGTGCCACCAGTGATTTAGGGACAGGGTATAATTCACCCCTCCACTTT. Translated, it gives CATSDLGTGYNSPLHF.

The chain links TRBV24-1 to TRBJ2-1; D call uncertain. Germline V gene lookup returns CDR1 KGHDR and CDR2 SFDVKD. This CDR3 has 15 residues. Trimming shortened V by 0 bases and J by 5 bases, and 10 bases separated the two germline ends. The CDR3 region has the DNA TGTGCCACCAGTGATTTGCTCGACAAGAACAATGAGCAGTTCTTC. Translated, it gives CATSDLLDKNNEQFF.

The chain joins TRBV5-1 to TRBJ1-1; D ambiguous. V was shortened by 0 bases and J by 7 bases, with 16 bases between the two germline ends. The V gene's germline CDR1 is SGHRS and CDR2 YFSETQ. This CDR3 is built from 15 residues. The CDR3 region has the DNA TGCGCCAGCAGCTTGGGTAGCGGCAGTAATTTTGAAGCTTTCTTT. It codes for CASSLGSGSNFEAFF. The whole variable domain, filled in from reference TRBV5-1 and TRBJ1-1, reads KAGVTQTPRYLIKTRGQQVTLSCSPISGHRSVSWYQQTPGQGLQFLFEYFSETQRNKGNFPGRFSGRQFSNSRSEMNVSTLELGDSALYLCASSLGSGSNFEAFFGQGTRLTVV.

This clone was detected once. The chain carries TRBV14 and TRBJ1-4, with 9 nucleotides matching TRBD1. The CDR3 covers 14 residues. V was clipped by 0 bases and J by 9 bases; unmatched bases: 2. The germline V gene encodes CDR1 SGHDN and CDR2 FVKESK. CDR3 coding DNA: TGTGCCAGCAGCCAAGAGACAGGGGGGAAAAAACTGTTTTTT. Protein sequence: CASSQETGGKKLFF.

J is TRBJ1-3 and V is TRBV9; maybe TRBD1 (6 bases). The germline V gene has CDR1 SGDLS and CDR2 YYNGEE. The CDR3 totals 18 residues. Trimming removed 2 bases from V and 3 bases from J, with 21 bases in between. The CDR3 DNA sequence: TGTGCCAGCAGCGTGGGCCCCCGAACAACAGGGATTGGAAACACCATATATTTT. Translating gives CASSVGPRTTGIGNTIYF.